Below are 32 T cell receptor beta chains sequenced from a single sample in a study of T cell repertoires in cytomegalovirus infection. TCRdb re-analysed the reads in MiXCR, keeping a single row per CDR3 protein. The data show approximately 300,000 distinct CDR3 sequences, 25% to 35% seen once. Their antigen targets remain unknown. The sequencing used cultured PBMCs, collected from culture after CMV antigen stimulation. The receptors were sampled from a human donor in good health (CMV status not recorded). Some clones in this sample may be carry-over from other donors' samples.

The CDR3 spells CASSLLGGALSEQFF. In nucleotides, the CDR3 is TGTGCCAGCAGCTTACTCGGGGGGGCCCTTAGTGAGCAGTTCTTC. The rearrangement links TRBV7-3 to TRBJ2-1, with 8 bases matching TRBD2. Germline values: CDR1 SGHTA, CDR2 FQGTGA. The CDR3 is 15 amino acids. Trimming cost V 2 bases and J 9 bases; bases outside gene matches: 9.

The chain couples TRBV7-2 to TRBJ1-2; D might be TRBD1 (5 bases). From germline, CDR1 is SGHTA and CDR2 FQGNSA. CDR3 size: 14 residues. Trimming shortened V by 0 bases and J by 4 bases, and 9 bases separated the two germline ends. The CDR3 DNA follows: TGTGCCAGCAGCTTAGCTCAGGGTAGCTATGGCTACACCTTC. It yields the protein CASSLAQGSYGYTF.

In this sample, this clonotype turned up once. The J gene is TRBJ2-5, the V gene TRBV7-9, with 8 bases fitting TRBD2. V lost 5 bases, J lost 3 bases, and 8 bases stayed unmatched. Germline V CDR1 and CDR2: SEHNR, FQNEAQ (reference sequence). This CDR3 spans 15 amino acids. CDR3 residues: CASSTGLAGEETQYF. The CDR3 DNA sequence: TGTGCCAGCAGCACAGGACTAGCCGGAGAAGAGACCCAGTACTTC.

The sample holds many counts of this clonotype. The chain carries TRBV7-6 and TRBJ1-1; 7 positions agree with TRBD1. V shed 4 bases, J shed 6 bases, and the junction held 11 bases outside the gene matches. CDR1 is SGHVS, CDR2 FNYEAQ, per germline. This CDR3 has 15 residues. CDR3 protein: CASSSRLGTDSEAFF. CDR3 bases: TGTGCCAGCAGCTCACGTTTGGGGACAGATTCTGAAGCTTTCTTT.

Points on this clonotype: This likely stems from a read error, as it lies one base from a far larger clone. The CDR3 is CASSATGNYGYTF. CDR3 bases: TGTGCCAGCAGCGCGACAGGGAACTATGGCTACACCTTC. The chain joins TRBV11-2 to TRBJ1-2, with 7 bases matching TRBD1. The germline V gene has CDR1 SGHAT and CDR2 FQNNGV. J lost 2 bases, V lost 5 bases, and 2 bases had no gene match. CDR3 size: 13 residues. Using reference TRBV11-2 and TRBJ1-2 for the parts outside the CDR3, the full variable domain is EAGVAQSPRYKIIEKRQSVAFWCNPISGHATLYWYQQILGQGPKLLIQFQNNGVVDDSQLPKDRFSAERLKGVDSTLKIQPAKLEDSAVYLCASSATGNYGYTFGSGTRLTVV.

The chain links TRBV19 to TRBJ2-3, with D uncertain. Germline CDR1 is LNHDA and CDR2 is SQIVND (reference sequence). The CDR3 spans 13 residues. V gave up 7 bases and J gave up 2 bases, with 10 bases separating them. The CDR3: CASTGTYTDTQYF. The CDR3 bases are TGTGCCAGTACCGGTACTTACACAGATACGCAGTATTTT.

The chain carries TRBV5-5 and TRBJ1-4, with no clear D. The CDR3 loop spans 14 amino acids. V lost 1 base to trimming and J lost 5 bases, with 9 bases between them. Looked up from germline, CDR1 is SGHKS and CDR2 is YYEKEE (reference sequence). As DNA, the CDR3 is TGTGCCAGCAGCTTGTACGGACTAAATGAAAAACTGTTTTTT. It translates to CASSLYGLNEKLFF.

This chain connects TRBV7-8 to TRBJ2-3, with TRBD2 identical over 12 bases. V dropped 5 bases and J dropped 3; count of bases not matched to a gene: 6. The CDR3 extends over 16 amino acids. Looked up from germline, CDR1 is SGHVS and CDR2 is FQNEAQ. The CDR3 bases are TGTGCCAGCAGCCTGACTAGCGGGAGAGGGACAGATACGCAGTATTTT. Translation gives CASSLTSGRGTDTQYF. The whole variable domain, filled in from reference TRBV7-8 and TRBJ2-3, reads GAGVSQSPRYKVAKRGQDVALRCDPISGHVSLFWYQQALGQGPEFLTYFQNEAQLDKSGLPSDRFFAERPEGSVSTLKIQRTQQEDSAVYLCASSLTSGRGTDTQYFGPGTRLTVL.

The CDR3 reads CASSLEAGLNYGYTF. CDR3 bases: TGTGCCAGCAGCTTAGAAGCAGGGCTTAACTATGGCTACACCTTC. The V gene is TRBV7-8, the J gene TRBJ1-2, with a weak D call TRBD1 (5 bases). From germline, CDR1 is SGHVS and CDR2 FQNEAQ. With 1 base removed from V and 1 base from J, the gap between germline ends came to 10 bases. The CDR3 is 15 residues long.

The CDR3 region has the DNA TGCAGCGTTGAAGGTGACGGAGCTGAAGCTTTCTTT. Its translation: CSVEGDGAEAFF. The chain links TRBV29-1 to TRBJ1-1; D gene unclear. The CDR3 is 12 amino acids. Germline V gene data show CDR1 as SQVTM and CDR2 as ANQGSEA. V was shortened by 1 base and J by 6 bases, with 9 bases between the two germline ends.

This clonotype was detected a few times. V usage is TRBV4-2 and J usage is TRBJ1-5; D not certain. Germline V gene data show CDR1 as LGHNA and CDR2 as YNFKEQ. V lost 4 bases and J 5 bases, leaving 15 bases between the germline ends. The CDR3 runs 15 residues. CDR3 region: CASSPLPGSDQPQHF. In DNA, the CDR3 is TGTGCCAGCAGCCCCCTACCTGGGTCCGATCAGCCCCAGCATTTT.

This rearrangement joins TRBV5-1 to TRBJ2-2, with TRBD2 matching 7 bases. Germline-derived CDR1 and CDR2 are SGHRS and YFSETQ. The CDR3 is 14 amino acids. The V and J ends lost 4 bases and 5 bases, in that order; junction bases with no gene match: 5. The CDR3 DNA is TGCGCCAGCAGCCGGACTAGGGATACCGGGGAGCTGTTTTTT. This encodes CASSRTRDTGELFF.

J is TRBJ1-1 and V is TRBV7-6, with a possible D match to TRBD1 (6 bases). The V gene's germline CDR1 is SGHVS and CDR2 FNYEAQ. The CDR3 totals 15 residues. V lost 2 bases, J lost 0 bases, and 10 bases lay in between. The CDR3 DNA reads as TGTGCCAGCAGCTTATCCAGGGGCCTGAACACTGAAGCTTTCTTT. It translates to CASSLSRGLNTEAFF.

This clonotype has at least ten counts. The rearrangement uses TRBV7-9 and TRBJ2-1; D call uncertain. Trimming left V 5 bases short and J 5 bases short, with 7 bases between. The CDR3 sequence is 12 residues long. The germline V gene encodes CDR1 SEHNR and CDR2 FQNEAQ (reference sequence). Here the CDR3 reads CASSLEDNEQFF. The CDR3, as DNA: TGTGCCAGCAGCCTAGAGGACAATGAGCAGTTCTTC.

This clonotype was counted a few times. The chain recombines TRBV6-5 with TRBJ1-6; 11 bases line up with TRBD1. The CDR3 is made up of 16 amino acids. Per germline, CDR1 MNHEY and CDR2 SVGAGI. V shed 5 bases, J shed 7 bases, and the junction held 7 bases outside the gene matches. The CDR3, as DNA: TGTGCCAGCAGTCTCCGGGACAGGGGGTTCAATTCACCCCTCCACTTT. It is translated as CASSLRDRGFNSPLHF.

The rearrangement links TRBV5-5 to TRBJ2-6; TRBD1 matches 8 bases. The CDR3 extends over 19 amino acids. V was clipped by 5 bases and J by 5 bases; unmatched bases: 18. The germline gives CDR1 SGHKS, CDR2 YYEKEE (reference sequence). The CDR3 region is CASSRQIGQGGVRANVLTF. The CDR3 DNA reads as TGTGCCAGCAGTCGCCAGATAGGACAGGGAGGAGTGAGGGCCAACGTCCTGACTTTC.

This clonotype has a handful of counts. The chain links TRBV6-8 to TRBJ2-3; possibly TRBD1 for D (5 bases). CDR1 MNHGY and CDR2 SAAAGT come from the germline V gene. The CDR3 length is 17 residues. V gave up 4 bases and J gave up 5 bases, with 22 bases separating them. This CDR3 reads CASSFYGKGVMGDTQYF. The CDR3 region has the DNA TGTGCCAGCAGTTTCTATGGGAAAGGGGTGATGGGAGATACGCAGTATTTT.

V is TRBV28 and J is TRBJ2-7, with TRBD2 matching 10 bases. Losses at the gene ends were 8 bases for V and 3 bases for J; bases not matched to a gene: 4. The CDR3 loop spans 13 amino acids. The germline V gene encodes CDR1 MDHEN and CDR2 SYDVKM. The CDR3 is CASGLADLYEQYF. In DNA form, the CDR3 reads TGTGCCAGCGGACTAGCGGACCTCTACGAGCAGTACTTC.

V usage is TRBV7-2 and J usage is TRBJ2-5, with TRBD2 matching over 7 bases. The CDR3 sequence is 16 residues long. Trimming at V came to 3 bases and at J to 2 bases, leaving 9 bases not matched to a gene. Germline V CDR1 and CDR2: SGHTA, FQGNSA. CDR3 coding DNA: TGTGCCAGCAGCTTCGGGTCGGGAGGCCTTCAAGAGACCCAGTACTTC. Translated: CASSFGSGGLQETQYF.

The gene calls are TRBV6-1 and TRBJ2-7, with a tentative D call TRBD1 (7 bases). Germline V gives CDR1 MNHNS, CDR2 SASEGT. V lost 6 bases to trimming and J lost 6 bases, with 15 bases between them. The CDR3 runs to 13 residues. The CDR3 sequence: CASRRQGGREQYF. Here the CDR3 DNA reads TGTGCCAGCAGACGACAGGGAGGACGCGAGCAGTACTTC.

The chain combines TRBV7-9 with TRBJ2-2; D remains ambiguous. V was clipped by 1 base and J by 9 bases, with 15 bases between them. The germline V gene encodes CDR1 SEHNR and CDR2 FQNEAQ (reference sequence). CDR3 length: 15 amino acids. The CDR3 DNA is TGTGCCAGCAGCTTAGGGGCAGGATTCGGCCGGGAGCTGTTTTTT. It codes for CASSLGAGFGRELFF.

This chain joins TRBV7-9 and TRBJ1-5; 11 bases align to TRBD1. The V and J ends lost 5 bases and 5 bases, in that order; junction bases with no gene match: 2. Germline assignment: CDR1 SEHNR and CDR2 FQNEAQ (reference sequence). This CDR3 spans 14 amino acids. CDR3 loop: CASSLDRGHQPQHF. CDR3 DNA: TGTGCCAGCAGCCTGGACAGGGGGCATCAGCCCCAGCATTTT.

Only a few counts were recorded for this clonotype. J is TRBJ2-1 and V is TRBV10-3; maybe TRBD1 (6 bases). Germline V gene lookup returns CDR1 ENHRY and CDR2 SYGVKD. The ends were cut back, 10 bases at V and 9 bases at J, with 16 bases in the middle. The CDR3 runs to 12 residues. The DNA of the CDR3 is TGTGCCACCAGAGACCAGGGGACTGAGCAGTTCTTC. Residues: CATRDQGTEQFF.

This clonotype came up a few times. The J gene is TRBJ1-5, the V gene TRBV2, with a weak D call TRBD1 (5 bases). This CDR3 is 14 amino acids long. Germline V gives CDR1 SNHLY, CDR2 FYNNEI. The V end was cut by 6 bases, the J end by 6 bases, with 15 bases between. The CDR3 reads CASSPGAAGQPQHF. DNA for the CDR3: TGTGCCAGCAGCCCCGGGGCAGCGGGTCAGCCCCAGCATTTT.

This clonotype has just a few counts. J is TRBJ2-5 and V is TRBV11-3; 10 bases agree with TRBD1. V lost 5 bases and J lost 7; bases outside the gene matches: 10. CDR1 and CDR2 (germline): SGHNT, YENEEA. The CDR3 is 15 amino acids. The CDR3, as DNA: TGTGCCAGCAGCCCAGGGACAGGGGATTTAGTGACCCAGTACTTC. Protein: CASSPGTGDLVTQYF.

In its sample, this clonotype was seen many times. The rearrangement links TRBV7-9 to TRBJ1-1; D might be TRBD1 (6 bases). V lost 2 bases and J 1 base, leaving 17 bases between the germline ends. The CDR3 contains 17 residues. The germline CDR1 and CDR2 sequences are SEHNR and FQNEAQ (reference sequence). The CDR3 nucleotides are TGTGCCAGCAGCTTAACACCGGACAGAAGGTCGAACACTGAAGCTTTCTTT. Its translation: CASSLTPDRRSNTEAFF.

The CDR3 bases are TGTGCCAGCAGCCAAGGAGCGGGAGTAACGTCACCCGGGGAGCTGTTTTTT. Amino acid sequence: CASSQGAGVTSPGELFF. V gene TRBV4-2 combines with J gene TRBJ2-2; 8 bases agree with TRBD2. The CDR3 covers 17 residues. With V trimmed by 1 base and J by 6 bases, 10 bases remained unmatched. CDR1 is LGHNA, CDR2 YNFKEQ, per germline.

This clonotype was recorded a few times. The V and J genes are TRBV4-2 and TRBJ2-4, with a possible D match to TRBD1 (6 bases). The CDR3 totals 14 residues. V dropped 0 bases and J dropped 7 bases, with 10 bases sitting between them. Germline CDR1 is LGHNA and CDR2 is YNFKEQ. This CDR3 is CASSQERGSNIQYF. In nucleotides, the CDR3 is TGTGCCAGCAGCCAAGAAAGGGGGAGTAACATTCAGTACTTC.

The chain employs TRBV28 and TRBJ2-6; possibly TRBD2 for D (5 bases). Germline V gene data show CDR1 as MDHEN and CDR2 as SYDVKM. Between the trimmed V and J ends, which lost 3 bases and 0 bases, there was a span of 6 bases. The CDR3 length is 15 residues. DNA for the CDR3: TGTGCCAGCAGTTTGAGGGTCTCTGGGGCCAACGTCCTGACTTTC. Translated: CASSLRVSGANVLTF.

The table lists this clonotype with a few counts. The J gene is TRBJ1-5, the V gene TRBV7-9; maybe TRBD1 (6 bases). V dropped 4 bases and J dropped 0 bases, with 19 bases sitting between them. The CDR3 runs to 18 residues. Germline V CDR1 and CDR2: SEHNR, FQNEAQ (reference sequence). Written as DNA, the CDR3 is TGTGCCAGCAGCTCGGACCGCGGGGGGCGGGATAGCAATCAGCCCCAGCATTTT. Translation: CASSSDRGGRDSNQPQHF.

The DNA for the CDR3 is TGTGCCAGCAGCTTAGTGGGCAGAGGCTACACCTTC. It specifies CASSLVGRGYTF. The chain carries TRBV7-8 and TRBJ1-2, with unresolved D. With 1 base removed from V and 8 bases from J, the gap between germline ends came to 8 bases. Germline lookup yields CDR1 SGHVS and CDR2 FQNEAQ. The CDR3 is 12 amino acids.

The chain has TRBV6-6 and TRBJ1-5; D is uncertain. The CDR3 extends over 15 amino acids. Trimming stripped 0 bases from V and 1 base from J, with 7 bases between. The germline V gene encodes CDR1 MNHNY and CDR2 SVGAGI (reference sequence). The DNA of the CDR3 is TGTGCCAGCAGTTACTCGAGAGTGAGCAATCAGCCCCAGCATTTT. Translation gives CASSYSRVSNQPQHF.